Given below is one T cell receptor beta chain in context. The antigen this receptor binds is unknown. No qualities accompany the bases; no much larger clone lies one base away. This sample was included in a study of blood T cell repertoires in COVID-19 (TCRdb year 2020). With respect to the entire study: The collaborator samples originated in the United States, Italy and Spain and spanned the acute and convalescent phases of COVID-19. The material from the prospective study consisted of cDNA or gDNA derived from T cells, B-cell-depleted T cells, or PBMCs. The dataset comprised deeply sampled blood TCRbeta repertoires from subjects exposed to, actively infected with, or recovered from COVID-19. The repertoires were released in a freely available public database intended as a resource for research on the immune response to SARS-CoV-2. The samples were drawn from two sources: the first 160 participants of the ongoing ImmuneRACE study, and over 1,000 subjects contributed by 6 global collaborators. The sample metadata nearly always contained a de-identified subject ID, COVID-19 status, age in years and sex. Where available, HLA class I and class II types were taken from metadata supplied by the sample provider and were not determined by assay-based typing.

At one collaborating source in Seattle, patients were enrolled during active infection and were followed longitudinally through the course of disease. Collaborating institutions collected whole blood in K2EDTA tubes following their own protocols. For TCRbeta analysis, collaborators shipped samples in one of three forms: frozen whole blood, isolated PBMCs, or DNA extracted from either of those sample types. TCRbeta CDR3 regions were amplified from genomic DNA using the immunoSEQ Assay, a bias-controlled multiplex PCR. The published analysis was carried out like this. Within the assay, amplification of reference gene primers was used to estimate how many nucleated cells each sample contained. To quantify the absolute abundance of each unique TCRbeta CDR3 rearrangement, sequence reads were collapsed and filtered. Productive Simpson clonality was computed per sample as the square root of Simpson's diversity index over productive rearrangements. Here the immuneACCESS table is served through TCRdb, limited to in-frame sequences with V and J called. Missing clones are a known gap in these copies; in checked studies unresolved V genes cover under half, and the rest lacks a known reason. The V and J calls and clone size are taken from that table; D and trimming were inferred from the DNA. Here the sample has roughly 290,000 clones; about four fifths occur a single time. Of the sample, 15% to 18% is held by the ten largest clones.

The study at large found these results: Clinical and demographic metadata were provided uncurated, with the amount varying by source and participant.

The CDR1 and CDR2 encoded by the germline V gene (reference sequence) are LNHDA and SQIVND. From V the trimming removes 6 bases and from J it removes 8 bases, while the gene matches leave 14 bases of the junction unaccounted for. The cysteine opens and the phenylalanine closes a CDR3 of 16 amino acids. Only the CDR3 DNA is retained, 48 bases long and in frame from the first base. Sequencing input: peripheral blood. The rearrangement joined TRBV19 to TRBJ2-1; TRBD1 fits 9 bases in the junction. The TCR sequence derives from a person aged 70 to 85 with COVID-19, enrolled during active disease. The DNA is as follows: TGTGCCAGTAGCCTCCTCCGGGACAGGGTCTTCGATGAGCAGTTCTTC. Translated, this is CASSLLRDRVFDEQFF.